This TCR beta chain was profiled in a study of a mutant IDH1 vaccine in newly diagnosed glioma (dated by TCRdb to the early 2020s). For the study in its entirety: Vaccination was initiated 4-6 weeks after radiotherapy alone, or concurrently with temozolomide cycles in the chemotherapy-containing groups. Longitudinal TCRB deep sequencing was performed for roughly 24 treated patients wherever samples were available for exploratory analyses. The week-35 safety follow-up was designated visit V12, and the week-47 end of study was designated visit V13. Peripheral blood was collected at six visits: V03 (baseline), V05, V07, V10, V12 and V13. The roughly 35 treated patients were roughly 62% male and around 40% female, with a mean age of roughly 42 years. Prior to enrollment, patients had been given standard therapy consisting of radiotherapy alone, temozolomide alone, or radiochemotherapy with temozolomide, with the combination given to most patients.

Overall study results and their limits: Changes in the top peripheral T cell clonotypes picked up by TCRB sequencing did not appear to be linked to pseudoprogression. Immune responses induced by the vaccine were seen in 90% to 95% of patients across multiple MHC alleles. It was noted by the authors that analyses of patient blood samples could not be reproduced owing to sample limitations. PBMC samples for TCRB deep sequencing were selected based on availability.

The receptor library was made with the immunoSEQ multiplex PCR assay. Rearranged TCR beta chain sequences were amplified using the hsTCRB Kit according to the manufacturer's protocol. TCRB libraries were sequenced on an Illumina MiSeq. On the authors' methods: The kit vendor's proprietary platform handled demultiplexing, trimming and gene mapping. Here the immuneACCESS table is served through TCRdb, limited to in-frame sequences with V and J called. Missing clones are a known gap in these copies; in checked studies unresolved V genes cover under half, and the rest lacks a known reason. The V and J calls and clone size were taken over from that table, and D and trimming were inferred from the DNA. This sample lists over 45,000 clones; about 71% were detected once. Clones ranked in the top ten supply 5% to 6% of the sample. Taken with the paper, the label for time point translates to: week 47, end of study. Each vaccine dose was 300 ug of a 20-mer mutant IDH1 peptide in Montanide, given subcutaneously with topical imiquimod. Across visits V03 through V10, patients got a total of eight vaccinations, given in weeks 1, 3, 5, 7, 11, 15, 19 and 23. Newly diagnosed WHO grade 3 or 4 IDH1-mutant astrocytomas showing loss of nuclear ATRX were present in the donors. The samples were drawn from NOA16, a multicentre, single-arm, open-label phase I trial in Germany that tested a mutant IDH1 peptide vaccine in humans for the first time. Genomic DNA for TCRB sequencing was isolated from EDTA blood with the DNeasy Blood and Tissue Kit.

Turning to this clone: The antigen this receptor binds is unknown. The record has no base qualities; no much larger clone is one base away.

The sample consisted of PBMCs, taken from a glioma patient whose treatment included an IDH1 peptide vaccine. The origin of this receptor is a man aged 45-65 years with glioma.

The CDR3 amino acid sequence is: CASSSEGRGGSWNTEAFF. In nucleotides, the sequence is TGTGCCAGTAGTTCAGAGGGCAGGGGGGGCAGCTGGAACACTGAAGCTTTCTTT. The chain employs TRBV19 and TRBJ1-1; TRBD1 agrees with 7 junctional bases. CDR1 and CDR2, looked up from the germline V gene (reference sequence), are LNHDA and SQIVND. There are 18 amino acids in the CDR3, from cysteine to phenylalanine inclusive. The entry retains the CDR3 DNA only, 54 bases that are in frame from base 1. V has 5 bases trimmed and J has 1 base trimmed; junction bases matching no gene number 16. With the portions outside the CDR3 filled from the reference TRBV19 and TRBJ1-1 genes, the complete variable region becomes DGGITQSPKYLFRKEGQNVTLSCEQNLNHDAMYWYRQDPGQGLRLIYYSQIVNDFQKGDIAEGYSVSREKKESFPLTVTSAQKNPTAFYLCASSSEGRGGSWNTEAFFGQGTRLTVV.